This TCR beta chain was sequenced for a study of glioma-infiltrating T cells. TCR alpha and beta CDR3 regions were amplified from RNA using iRepertoire nested multiplex PCR. Each CDR3 protein gets one entry after TCRdb re-called the multiplex PCR reads with MiXCR. The data show about 140,000 distinct CDR3 sequences, roughly two fifths seen once. V gave up 0 bases and J gave up 8 bases, with 8 bases separating them. This CDR3 has 12 amino acids. Germline loops: CDR1 DFQATT, CDR2 SNEGSKA (reference sequence). The origin of this receptor is a human donor with low-grade glioma or glioblastoma, undergoing nonglioma brain surgery, or in good health (not recorded which). The sequenced sample consisted of glioma tissue, nonneoplastic brain tissue, or PBMCs (not recorded which). The genes are TRBV20-1 and TRBJ2-1; no firm D call. The CDR3 bases are TGCAGTGCTAGAGATATGTTAGATGAGCAGTTCTTC. Its translation is CSARDMLDEQFF.